The entry below describes one T cell receptor beta chain. This entry is derived from a study of blood T cell repertoires in COVID-19. Study background: PBMCs, B-cell-depleted T cells, or T cells provided the cDNA or gDNA that made up the material.

Authors' methods: Estimation of nucleated cell counts was performed using reference gene primer amplification. TCRdb's copy holds only in-frame clones and misses some; the assay was immunoSEQ multiplex PCR. The V and J calls and clone size come from that table; D and trimming were worked out from the DNA. The profile covers more than 85,000 clones, with over 70% appearing a single time and 6.6% taken by the ten largest. Sequencing input: peripheral blood. The origin of this receptor is a woman between 45 and 65 years old with acute or convalescent COVID-19.

This chain's CDR3 is CASRRDYIYEQYF. CDR3 in DNA: TGTGCCAGCAGGAGGGACTACATCTACGAGCAGTACTTC. V and J are TRBV2 and TRBJ2-7, with 7 bases identical to TRBD2. Trimming cost V 6 bases and J 3 bases; bases outside gene matches: 5. Looked up from germline, CDR1 is SNHLY and CDR2 is FYNNEI. This CDR3 contains 13 residues.